The 20 T cell receptor beta chains given below trace back to one sample, sequenced in a study of blood T cells in healthy people across ages. A second about 7 to 12 cycle PCR used barcoded and J-beta primers. TCRdb called the 5' RACE reads again in MiXCR, with one record for every CDR3 protein. This sample has 1,800,000 or so distinct CDR3 sequences, with about two fifths found just once. The source material was blood. The receptors derive from a human donor in good health.

The V gene is TRBV27, the J gene TRBJ1-2; D is possibly TRBD1 (5 bases). V lost 0 bases to trimming and J lost 3 bases, with 8 bases between them. The CDR3 sequence is 14 residues long. Germline lookup yields CDR1 MNHEY and CDR2 SMNVEV (reference sequence). The CDR3 spells CASSLSGDHYGYTF. The CDR3 coding sequence is TGTGCCAGCAGTTTATCAGGGGATCACTATGGCTACACCTTC.

This clonotype was seen more than once but under ten times. V is TRBV7-9 and J is TRBJ2-5; TRBD1 is a possible D gene (6 bases). V lost 8 bases and J 2 bases, leaving 15 bases between the germline ends. The CDR3 loop spans 14 amino acids. Germline CDR1 reads SEHNR; CDR2 reads FQNEAQ (reference sequence). As DNA, the CDR3 is TGTGCCAGCTCTGTACGGGACAAACAAGAGACCCAGTACTTC. Protein sequence: CASSVRDKQETQYF.

In regard to this clonotype: A clone one base away is much larger, so this may be a read error. The rearrangement joins TRBV10-3 to TRBJ2-3, with 8 positions matching TRBD1. This CDR3 comprises 17 residues. Germline CDR1 ENHRY, CDR2 SYGVKD. The DNA for the CDR3 is TGTGCCATCAGCTGGGGGAAGAGGACAGGGAGCACAGATATGCAGTATTTT. Translating it yields CAISWGKRTGSTDMQYF.

This clonotype showed up just a few times. The V gene is TRBV9, the J gene TRBJ2-1, with 11 positions matching TRBD2. The CDR3 contains 17 residues. Germline CDR1 SGDLS, CDR2 YYNGEE. The ends lost 0 bases at V and 7 bases at J; junction bases unmatched: 9. As DNA, the CDR3 is TGTGCCAGCAGCGTAGCTACACTAGCGGGGGCCGGGAATGAGCAGTTCTTC. Protein product: CASSVATLAGAGNEQFF.

This clonotype has a handful of counts. The chain employs TRBV29-1 and TRBJ2-2, with D maybe TRBD1 (5 bases). CDR3 length: 12 amino acids. CDR1 and CDR2 (germline): SQVTM, ANQGSEA. V was shortened by 5 bases and J by 2 bases, with 6 bases between the two germline ends. CDR3 in amino acids: CSVQGNTGELFF. The CDR3 DNA is TGCAGCGTTCAGGGTAACACCGGGGAGCTGTTTTTT.

The chain is built from TRBV10-3 and TRBJ1-2, with a weak D call TRBD1 (6 bases). V gave up 5 bases and J gave up 6 bases, with 19 bases separating them. This CDR3 has 15 amino acids. Germline V gene data show CDR1 as ENHRY and CDR2 as SYGVKD. CDR3 loop: CAISISDRTVHGYTF. The CDR3 DNA is TGTGCCATCAGTATCAGTGACCGGACAGTCCATGGCTACACCTTC.

The chain's CDR3 is CASSIGLAGAITDTQYF. The CDR3 nucleotides read TGCGCCAGCAGCATCGGACTAGCGGGGGCTATCACAGATACGCAGTATTTT. The J gene is TRBJ2-3, the V gene TRBV5-1; 13 nucleotides align to TRBD2. J gave up 2 bases and V 4 bases, and 7 bases lay outside the gene matches. The CDR3 sequence is 17 residues long. Germline values: CDR1 SGHRS, CDR2 YFSETQ.

The table lists this clonotype with many counts. This chain links TRBV15 with TRBJ2-1; D remains unclear. This CDR3 contains 14 residues. Trimming removed 2 bases from V and 2 bases from J, with 7 bases in between. Germline CDR1 and CDR2: LNHNV and YYDKDF (reference sequence). DNA of the CDR3: TGTGCCACCAGCAGAAATGTGGCCTACAATGAGCAGTTCTTC. Translated: CATSRNVAYNEQFF.

This clonotype was counted at least ten times. This chain links TRBV11-2 with TRBJ2-7; weak D call: TRBD1 (5 bases). This CDR3 has 15 amino acids. Trimming took 1 base from V and 0 from J, leaving 10 bases between them. Per germline, CDR1 SGHAT and CDR2 FQNNGV. The CDR3 bases are TGTGCCAGCAGCTTAGGTGCTGACAGCTCCTACGAGCAGTACTTC. This encodes CASSLGADSSYEQYF.

V usage is TRBV6-2 or TRBV6-3 and J usage is TRBJ2-5, with D perhaps TRBD1 (5 bases). Trimming pared 2 bases from V and 2 bases from J, leaving 12 bases between. The CDR3 spans 15 residues. Germline V gene lookup returns CDR1 MNHEY and CDR2 SVGEGT. CDR3 bases: TGTGCCAGCAGTTACGGGGCAGTGATTCAAGAGACCCAGTACTTC. It yields the protein CASSYGAVIQETQYF.

This clonotype was detected only a few times. This chain links TRBV9 with TRBJ2-3; D might be TRBD2 (6 bases). From germline, CDR1 is SGDLS and CDR2 YYNGEE. The CDR3 runs 14 residues. With 3 bases removed from V and 6 bases from J, the gap between germline ends came to 14 bases. CDR3 DNA sequence: TGTGCCAGCAGCGCTCTAGCGTCGGGGGATACGCAGTATTTT. Amino acid sequence: CASSALASGDTQYF.

This clonotype was counted a few times. V usage is TRBV10-3 and J usage is TRBJ2-2; D unresolved. This CDR3 is 14 amino acids long. V was clipped by 3 bases and J by 6 bases, with 11 bases between them. Germline-derived CDR1 and CDR2 are ENHRY and SYGVKD. CDR3 in DNA: TGTGCCATCAGTGATGTAGGGAAACCCGGGGAGCTGTTTTTT. Translation gives CAISDVGKPGELFF.

The rearrangement links TRBV30 to TRBJ1-2, with 8 bases lining up with TRBD1. The CDR3 has 13 amino acids. The J segment lost 8 bases and the V segment lost 2 bases, leaving 7 bases of the junction unmatched. Germline values: CDR1 GTSNPN, CDR2 SVGIG (reference sequence). The CDR3 DNA reads TGTGCCTGGAGTCCCGACAGGGGTAACGGCTACACCTTC. Translation gives CAWSPDRGNGYTF. Combining the CDR3 with reference TRBV30 and TRBJ1-2 gives the whole variable domain SQTIHQWPATLVQPVGSPLSLECTVEGTSNPNLYWYRQAAGRGLQLLFYSVGIGQISSEVPQNLSASRPQDRQFILSSKKLLLSDSGFYLCAWSPDRGNGYTFGSGTRLTVV.

The chain employs TRBV20-1 and TRBJ2-5; weak D call: TRBD2 (6 bases). The V gene lost 1 base and the J gene lost 4 bases, with 19 bases spanning the gap. The germline CDR1 and CDR2 sequences are DFQATT and SNEGSKA (reference sequence). The CDR3 covers 16 residues. The chain's CDR3 is CSARAPGGRVGETQYF. For the CDR3, the DNA is TGCAGTGCTAGAGCCCCCGGAGGGAGAGTAGGAGAGACCCAGTACTTC.

This clonotype was seen once. The rearrangement joins TRBV12-3 or TRBV12-4 to TRBJ2-4; the match to TRBD1 covers 8 bases. This CDR3 has 17 residues. CDR3 protein: CVGSKRQGPIAKNIQYF. For the CDR3, the DNA is TGTGTCGGCAGCAAGAGACAGGGGCCCATAGCCAAAAACATTCAGTACTTC.

The rearrangement joins TRBV6-2 or TRBV6-3 to TRBJ2-4; D assignment may be TRBD1 or TRBD2 (5 bases each). The J call may be faulty, since TRBJ2-7 better matches the DNA end. The CDR3 loop spans 14 amino acids. CDR1 is MNHEY, CDR2 SVGEGT, per germline. The CDR3 region is CASREVGRADEQYF. CDR3 DNA: TGTGCCAGCAGGGAGGTGGGCAGGGCGGACGAGCAGTACTTC.

As for this clonotype: Germline is not matched at one junction end, which may reflect a read error. V and J are TRBV10-3 and TRBJ2-1, with D possibly being TRBD2 (5 bases). The CDR3 spans 12 residues. Looked up from germline, CDR1 is ENHRY and CDR2 is SYGVKD. CDR3 in amino acids: CAISARADELFF. The CDR3 coding sequence is TGTGCCATCAGCGCCAGAGCGGATGAGCTGTTCTTC.

The V and J genes are TRBV14 and TRBJ2-3; D unclear. There are 12 residues in the CDR3. CDR1 is SGHDN, CDR2 FVKESK, per germline. Trimming left V 5 bases short and J 4 bases short, with 7 bases between. The DNA for the CDR3 is TGTGCCAGCAGCACCAGCGCAGATACGCAGTATTTT. Translated, it gives CASSTSADTQYF.

The genes are TRBV29-1 and TRBJ2-2; the D call may be TRBD1 or TRBD2 (7 bases each). The V gene lost 2 bases and the J gene lost 6 bases, with 16 bases spanning the gap. This CDR3 is built from 15 residues. Germline-derived CDR1 and CDR2 are SQVTM and ANQGSEA. The CDR3 nucleotides read TGCAGCGTTGAAAAAGTGGGAGGGGGCTCCGGGGAGCTGTTTTTT. Amino acid sequence: CSVEKVGGGSGELFF.

There are a few counts of this clonotype. The chain links TRBV29-1 to TRBJ2-1, with a tentative D call TRBD2 (6 bases). This CDR3 comprises 14 residues. Germline lookup yields CDR1 SQVTM and CDR2 ANQGSEA. The V end lost 2 bases, the J end lost 2 bases, and 10 bases lay between the germline ends. This CDR3 is CSVEYAGPYNEQFF. In DNA form, the CDR3 reads TGCAGCGTTGAATACGCGGGGCCCTACAATGAGCAGTTCTTC.